The 24 T cell receptor beta chains below come from one sample, sequenced in a study of blood T cell repertoires in COVID-19. The method was immunoSEQ multiplex PCR; TCRdb's version includes in-frame clones alone and lacks a portion of them. This table has about 43,000 clones, 86% appearing once. The specimen was peripheral blood. The receptors shown here come from a man aged 60-69 years with active COVID-19.

The chain carries TRBV6-1 and TRBJ2-7; TRBD1 matches at 11 bases. V trimming: 2 bases; J trimming: 2 bases; junction bases outside the gene matches: 2. The CDR3 consists of 15 residues. Germline CDR1 and CDR2: MNHNS and SASEGT. The CDR3 DNA follows: TGTGCCAGCAGTGAAAGGACAGGGGGCGCCTACGAGCAGTACTTC. Protein sequence: CASSERTGGAYEQYF.

In its sample, this clone was seen a few times. This chain joins TRBV27 and TRBJ1-6, with a weak D call TRBD1 (6 bases). The CDR3 sequence is 15 residues long. CDR1 is MNHEY, CDR2 SMNVEV, per germline (reference sequence). The V end was cut by 4 bases, the J end by 7 bases, with 14 bases between. Written as DNA, the CDR3 is TGTGCCAGCAGTTGGGGGCCACAAGGGAATTCACCCCTCCACTTT. Its translation is CASSWGPQGNSPLHF.

The V call is TRBV9, the J call TRBJ2-2; weak D call: TRBD2 (5 bases). The CDR3 contains 16 residues. Looked up from germline, CDR1 is SGDLS and CDR2 is YYNGEE. The V end was cut by 2 bases, the J end by 0 bases, with 11 bases between. The CDR3, as DNA: TGTGCCAGCAGCGTGGGGAGTAAAGCGAACACCGGGGAGCTGTTTTTT. This gives the protein CASSVGSKANTGELFF.

V usage is TRBV6-5 and J usage is TRBJ2-3, with 9 positions matching TRBD2. Germline V lookup: CDR1 MNHEY, CDR2 SVGAGI. V was pared by 6 bases and J by 4 bases, with 8 bases of the junction left unmatched. The CDR3 runs to 15 residues. Here the CDR3 DNA reads TGTGCCAGCAGCGGTAGCGGGAGAGGAGCAGATACGCAGTATTTT. Translation: CASSGSGRGADTQYF.

V gene TRBV6-2 or TRBV6-3 combines with J gene TRBJ2-6; possible D gene TRBD2, 5 bases. The germline gives CDR1 MNHEY, CDR2 SVGEGT. V was clipped by 0 bases and J by 0 bases, with 6 bases between them. The CDR3 consists of 16 residues. This CDR3 reads CASSYSSGSGANVLTF. The CDR3 coding sequence is TGTGCCAGCAGTTACTCGAGCGGCTCTGGGGCCAACGTCCTGACTTTC.

This clone was detected a few times. V gene TRBV28 combines with J gene TRBJ1-5, with D unresolved. CDR3 length equals 14 residues. Germline values: CDR1 MDHEN, CDR2 SYDVKM. V was shortened by 3 bases and J by 2 bases, with 8 bases between the two germline ends. The CDR3 DNA sequence: TGTGCCAGCAGTTTCACTTTTGGCAATCAGCCCCAGCATTTT. Translated: CASSFTFGNQPQHF.

J is TRBJ1-2 and V is TRBV6-6, with D perhaps matching TRBD1 (6 bases). V was trimmed by 7 bases and J by 0 bases, leaving 12 bases between them. The CDR3 length is 14 residues. Germline CDR1 MNHNY, CDR2 SVGAGI (reference sequence). The CDR3 DNA reads as TGTGCCAGCACCGAGACAGGCGCTAACTATGGCTACACCTTC. It specifies CASTETGANYGYTF.

This chain joins TRBV27 and TRBJ1-6; 7 bases fit TRBD1. CDR3 length equals 14 residues. Germline assignment: CDR1 MNHEY and CDR2 SMNVEV (reference sequence). Germline trimming cut 9 bases from V and 1 base from J; bases unmatched to any gene: 3. This chain's CDR3 is CASRQGSYNSPLHF. DNA for the CDR3: TGTGCCAGTAGACAGGGATCCTATAATTCACCCCTCCACTTT.

The gene calls are TRBV5-6 and TRBJ2-7; 9 nucleotides align to TRBD1. This CDR3 comprises 14 residues. Per the germline V gene, CDR1 is SGHDT and CDR2 is YYEEEE. The ends lost 4 bases at V and 4 bases at J; junction bases unmatched: 6. In DNA form, the CDR3 reads TGTGCCAGCAGCCACGACAGGGGGGGTTACGAGCAGTACTTC. Encoded protein: CASSHDRGGYEQYF.

This sequence joins TRBV11-2 and TRBJ2-7; D is perhaps TRBD1 (6 bases). The length of the CDR3 is 13 residues. Germline CDR1 and CDR2: SGHAT and FQNNGV. V lost 5 bases and J lost 4, with 12 bases in between. CDR3 DNA sequence: TGTGCCAGCAGCCTAGGGGACAAGTACGAGCAGTACTTC. It encodes CASSLGDKYEQYF.

The chain has TRBV6-2 or TRBV6-3 and TRBJ1-5, with D uncertain. V lost 2 bases, J lost 0 bases, and 11 bases lay in between. The CDR3 extends over 16 amino acids. Per the germline V gene, CDR1 is MNHEY and CDR2 is SVGEGT. The CDR3 DNA sequence: TGTGCCAGCAGTTACGAGGCAGCCCATAGCAATCAGCCCCAGCATTTT. As protein: CASSYEAAHSNQPQHF.

The genes are TRBV6-5 and TRBJ2-7; maybe TRBD2 (6 bases). Germline CDR1 and CDR2: MNHEY and SVGAGI. Trimming took off 7 bases at V and 5 bases at J, with 12 bases between the two ends. CDR3 size: 12 residues. This chain's CDR3 is CASMGLYNEQYF. In DNA, the CDR3 is TGTGCCAGCATGGGACTCTACAACGAGCAGTACTTC.

The gene calls are TRBV20-1 and TRBJ2-3, with a tentative D call TRBD1 (6 bases). Germline-derived CDR1 and CDR2 are DFQATT and SNEGSKA (reference sequence). Trimming removed 6 bases at V and 6 bases at J, with 10 bases between. The CDR3 has 11 residues. The CDR3 loop reads CSAPRGDTQYF. In nucleotides, the CDR3 is TGCAGTGCCCCGAGGGGGGATACGCAGTATTTT.

CDR3 amino acids: CASSPGTGTTEAFF. The DNA of the CDR3 is TGTGCCAGCTCACCGGGGACAGGGACCACTGAAGCTTTCTTT. V gene TRBV18 combines with J gene TRBJ1-1; 9 bases line up with TRBD1. Germline V gene sequence: CDR1 KGHSH, CDR2 LQKENI. V was pared by 3 bases and J by 4 bases, with 3 bases of the junction left unmatched. The CDR3 has 14 amino acids.

This clone was picked up a small number of times. This sample also contains other DNA sequences that code for the same CDR3. The chain has TRBV7-9 and TRBJ2-2; 10 bases fit TRBD2. V lost 4 bases, J lost 1 base, and 3 bases stayed unmatched. This CDR3 region has 16 residues. Germline V gene sequence: CDR1 SEHNR, CDR2 FQNEAQ (reference sequence). CDR3 residues: CASSSPSGGNTGELFF. Here the CDR3 DNA reads TGTGCCAGCAGCTCCCCTAGCGGGGGGAACACCGGGGAGCTGTTTTTT.

The rearrangement links TRBV6-5 to TRBJ2-2; D is undetermined. The CDR3 sequence is 16 residues long. The germline V and J ends were trimmed by 0 bases and 3 bases, with 11 bases remaining between them. From germline, CDR1 is MNHEY and CDR2 SVGAGI. CDR3 DNA sequence: TGTGCCAGCAGTTACTCGCCCACTGCCTACACCGGGGAGCTGTTTTTT. Its translation is CASSYSPTAYTGELFF.

J is TRBJ2-1 and V is TRBV11-2; 12 bases match TRBD2. The junction had 6 bases not matched to a gene; V was cut back by 5 bases and J by 7 bases. The length of the CDR3 is 15 residues. CDR1 SGHAT and CDR2 FQNNGV come from the germline V gene. For the CDR3, the DNA is TGTGCCAGCAGCGGTCTAGCGGGAGGGGATAATGAGCAGTTCTTC. Translation: CASSGLAGGDNEQFF.

V gene TRBV15 combines with J gene TRBJ2-3, with 12 positions matching TRBD2. Germline CDR1 is LNHNV and CDR2 is YYDKDF (reference sequence). This CDR3 region has 16 residues. V lost 5 bases to trimming and J lost 3 bases; unmatched junction nucleotides: 6. DNA for the CDR3: TGTGCCACCAGCGTATCACTAGCGGGAGGAACAGATACGCAGTATTTT. Translation gives CATSVSLAGGTDTQYF.

This chain uses TRBV7-8 with TRBJ2-2; TRBD2 agrees at 9 bases. Germline assignment: CDR1 SGHVS and CDR2 FQNEAQ. This CDR3 contains 20 residues. V trimming: 0 bases; J trimming: 7 bases; junction bases outside the gene matches: 18. CDR3 region: CASSLAPKLSSGISVGELFF. CDR3 sequence (DNA): TGTGCCAGCAGCTTAGCCCCGAAGCTTTCTAGCGGGATTAGTGTCGGGGAGCTGTTTTTT.

The V call is TRBV6-2 or TRBV6-3, the J call TRBJ2-7, with no clear D. Germline CDR1 MNHEY, CDR2 SVGEGT. This CDR3 is built from 14 residues. Trimming pared 3 bases from V and 7 bases from J, leaving 16 bases between. CDR3 protein: CASSYGRSVGEQYF. For the CDR3, the DNA is TGTGCCAGCAGTTATGGTAGGAGCGTTGGTGAGCAGTACTTC.

The J gene is TRBJ2-3, the V gene TRBV10-1; 7 bases are a match to TRBD2. The V segment lost 3 bases and the J segment 5 bases; nucleotides outside the gene matches: 5. CDR3 length: 14 residues. Looked up from germline, CDR1 is WNHNN and CDR2 is SYGVQD (reference sequence). Written as DNA, the CDR3 is TGCGCCAGCAGTGAATTGGCGGGAGTAGATACGCAGTATTTT. It translates to CASSELAGVDTQYF.

This clone was detected once. V is TRBV7-8 and J is TRBJ2-2; D call uncertain. Germline V gene sequence: CDR1 SGHVS, CDR2 FQNEAQ. The CDR3 extends over 17 amino acids. Trimming removed 0 bases from V and 3 bases from J, with 14 bases in between. The CDR3 sequence is CASSLAWRSRDTGELFF. CDR3 nucleotide sequence: TGTGCCAGCAGCTTAGCGTGGCGGAGTCGAGACACCGGGGAGCTGTTTTTT.

The chain recombines TRBV7-6 with TRBJ1-1; D gene unclear. The germline V gene has CDR1 SGHVS and CDR2 FNYEAQ. The CDR3 runs 16 residues. V was clipped by 2 bases and J by 1 base, with 14 bases between them. The CDR3 DNA follows: TGTGCCAGCAGCTTATTGCCCGAGATCGGGAACACTGAAGCTTTCTTT. Translation gives CASSLLPEIGNTEAFF. Complete variable domain (other parts from reference TRBV7-6 and TRBJ1-1): GAGVSQSPRYKVTKRGQDVALRCDPISGHVSLYWYRQALGQGPEFLTYFNYEAQQDKSGLPNDRFSAERPEGSISTLTIQRTEQRDSAMYRCASSLLPEIGNTEAFFGQGTRLTVV.

This clone showed up just once. This chain connects TRBV19 to TRBJ2-3; D perhaps matches TRBD2 (6 bases). The CDR3 has 16 residues. The germline CDR1 and CDR2 sequences are LNHDA and SQIVND (reference sequence). The V gene lost 5 bases and the J gene lost 0 bases, with 15 bases spanning the gap. DNA of the CDR3: TGTGCCAGTAGTCCTAGCGCTCTCAAAAGCACAGATACGCAGTATTTT. Protein: CASSPSALKSTDTQYF.